The 24 T cell receptor beta chains presented below share a single source sample, sequenced in a study of shared clonotypes between healthy human individuals. Sequencing used immunoSEQ multiplex PCR; TCRdb keeps in-frame clones, though not all of them. The sample has 800,000 or so clones; about 97% are singletons. CD45RO-negative cells were positively selected for CCR7, leaving out terminally differentiated effector memory CD45RA+ cells. The sample consisted of naive CD8+ T cells sorted from blood. These receptors were taken from a man aged 30 to 45 in good health.

The chain recombines TRBV9 with TRBJ2-7, with D uncertain. Germline V lookup: CDR1 SGDLS, CDR2 YYNGEE. V was shortened by 4 bases and J by 0 bases, with 11 bases between the two germline ends. The CDR3 spans 14 residues. CDR3 nucleotides: TGTGCCAGCAGCCCCTTAACTTCCTCCTACGAGCAGTACTTC. It yields the protein CASSPLTSSYEQYF.

The chain uses TRBV9 and TRBJ2-1, with D possibly matching TRBD1 (5 bases). CDR1 is SGDLS, CDR2 YYNGEE, per germline. The CDR3 runs 15 residues. V was cut by 3 bases and J by 8 bases, with 18 bases left in between. CDR3: CASSAPDSLRDEQFF. The CDR3 coding sequence is TGTGCCAGCAGCGCCCCCGACAGTCTAAGGGATGAGCAGTTCTTC.

V usage is TRBV5-1 and J usage is TRBJ2-4, with 10 bases fitting TRBD2. This CDR3 spans 23 amino acids. After removal of 1 base from V and 2 bases from J, the junction contained 24 bases not matched to a gene. In germline, CDR1 is SGHRS, CDR2 YFSETQ. CDR3 amino acids: CASSLFSSSASGSPRGTKNIQYF. Here the CDR3 DNA reads TGCGCCAGCAGCTTGTTTAGTAGCTCGGCTAGCGGGAGCCCACGGGGTACCAAAAACATTCAGTACTTC.

This chain links TRBV29-1 with TRBJ2-7; D unclear. The CDR3 covers 12 residues. CDR1 SQVTM and CDR2 ANQGSEA come from the germline V gene. Between the trimmed V and J ends, which lost 7 bases and 0 bases, there was a span of 10 bases. This CDR3 reads CSGKDSSYEQYF. CDR3 bases: TGCAGCGGCAAAGATAGCTCCTACGAGCAGTACTTC.

The chain couples TRBV5-1 to TRBJ2-3; D may be TRBD1 (5 bases). V lost 0 bases and J lost 1, with 9 bases in between. The CDR3 runs 15 residues. Germline V gene lookup returns CDR1 SGHRS and CDR2 YFSETQ. CDR3 DNA: TGCGCCAGCAGCTTGGCCGACAGCCGCACAGATACGCAGTATTTT. Translation gives CASSLADSRTDTQYF.

The J gene is TRBJ1-5, the V gene TRBV7-2, with D possibly TRBD1 on 6 matching bases. CDR1 SGHTA and CDR2 FQGNSA come from the germline V gene. The CDR3 spans 17 residues. V shed 1 base and J shed 3 bases, with 16 bases lying between them. CDR3 sequence: CASSLGLSRGINQPQHF. CDR3 coding DNA: TGTGCCAGCAGCTTAGGTCTCTCCAGGGGAATCAATCAGCCCCAGCATTTT. The full variable domain, in which reference TRBV7-2 and TRBJ1-5 provide the parts outside the CDR3, is GAGVSQSPSNKVTEKGKDVELRCDPISGHTALYWYRQSLGQGLEFLIYFQGNSAPDKSGLPSDRFSAERTGGSVSTLTIQRTQQEDSAVYLCASSLGLSRGINQPQHFGDGTRLSIL.

This chain connects TRBV5-5 to TRBJ2-7; the match to TRBD1 covers 8 bases. CDR3 length: 14 residues. Per the germline V gene, CDR1 is SGHKS and CDR2 is YYEKEE (reference sequence). After removal of 4 bases from V and 4 bases from J, the junction contained 7 bases not matched to a gene. The CDR3 DNA sequence: TGTGCCAGCAGCGCGGACAGGGCGGATTACGAGCAGTACTTC. Translating it yields CASSADRADYEQYF.

The chain couples TRBV30 to TRBJ2-1; D remains ambiguous. Per the germline V gene, CDR1 is GTSNPN and CDR2 is SVGIG (reference sequence). This CDR3 has 13 amino acids. CDR3 in DNA: TGTGCGTCCGCGGTAAGCTCCTACAATGAGCAGTTCTTC. It encodes CASAVSSYNEQFF. Drawing the rest from reference TRBV30 and TRBJ2-1, the complete variable domain is SQTIHQWPATLVQPVGSPLSLECTVEGTSNPNLYWYRQAAGRGLQLLFYSVGIGQISSEVPQNLSASRPQDRQFILSSKKLLLSDSGFYLCASAVSSYNEQFFGPGTRLTVL.

This sequence joins TRBV2 and TRBJ1-1; D is unclear. The germline gives CDR1 SNHLY, CDR2 FYNNEI. The V end lost 3 bases, the J end lost 2 bases, and 10 bases lay between the germline ends. This CDR3 contains 14 residues. The CDR3 loop reads CASSEFRLNTEAFF. In nucleotides, the CDR3 is TGTGCCAGCAGTGAGTTTCGCCTAAACACTGAAGCTTTCTTT. Complete variable domain (other parts from reference TRBV2 and TRBJ1-1): EPEVTQTPSHQVTQMGQEVILRCVPISNHLYFYWYRQILGQKVEFLVSFYNNEISEKSEIFDDQFSVERPDGSNFTLKIRSTKLEDSAMYFCASSEFRLNTEAFFGQGTRLTVV.

Concerning this clone itself: The sample carries other DNA sequences with the same CDR3. The rearrangement links TRBV9 to TRBJ1-1, with D unresolved. The CDR3 has 14 residues. Between the trimmed V and J ends, which lost 0 bases and 1 base, there was a span of 7 bases. Germline values: CDR1 SGDLS, CDR2 YYNGEE. CDR3 sequence: CASSVDLGNTEAFF. The CDR3 region has the DNA TGTGCCAGCAGCGTAGATTTGGGGAACACTGAAGCTTTCTTT.

The rearrangement uses TRBV6-6 and TRBJ2-2; D not certain. The CDR3 loop spans 14 amino acids. Trimming removed 0 bases at V and 5 bases at J, with 7 bases between. The germline V gene has CDR1 MNHNY and CDR2 SVGAGI (reference sequence). The CDR3 DNA is TGTGCCAGCAGTTACTCGATTGCTACCGGGGAGCTGTTTTTT. Protein product: CASSYSIATGELFF.

This sequence joins TRBV5-8 and TRBJ2-7, with 10 nucleotides matching TRBD2. The V gene end was trimmed by 2 bases and the J gene end by 4 bases; junction bases not matched to a gene: 6. The germline V gene has CDR1 SGHTS and CDR2 YDEGEE. The CDR3 is 15 amino acids. The DNA for the CDR3 is TGTGCCAGCAGCTTTACTAGCGGGAAGTTTTACGAGCAGTACTTC. The encoded protein is CASSFTSGKFYEQYF.

The chain couples TRBV6-1 to TRBJ2-7; 7 nucleotides agree with TRBD1. Germline V lookup: CDR1 MNHNS, CDR2 SASEGT. CDR3 length: 16 amino acids. Trimming at V came to 3 bases and at J to 4 bases, leaving 12 bases not matched to a gene. CDR3 protein: CASSDGTDLVGYEQYF. The DNA for the CDR3 is TGTGCCAGCAGTGATGGGACAGACCTCGTGGGGTACGAGCAGTACTTC.

The chain is built from TRBV28 and TRBJ2-2; possible D gene TRBD1, 6 bases. CDR1 is MDHEN, CDR2 SYDVKM, per germline. The V and J ends lost 6 bases and 2 bases respectively, with 16 bases between them. This CDR3 has 16 residues. Here the CDR3 DNA reads TGTGCCAGCAGCCCCGCGGACAGAATAAACACCGGGGAGCTGTTTTTT. It specifies CASSPADRINTGELFF.

Of note for this clone: The sample holds other DNA sequences that translate to the same CDR3. The chain joins TRBV4-1 to TRBJ2-7; D is uncertain. V lost 2 bases, J lost 7 bases, and 6 bases lay in between. Germline V CDR1 and CDR2: MGHRA, YSYEKL. The length of the CDR3 is 11 residues. CDR3 nucleotides: TGCGCCAGCAGCCAACTAGGGGAGCAGTACTTC. This encodes CASSQLGEQYF.

This sequence joins TRBV5-1 and TRBJ2-7; a weak D match, TRBD1 (6 bases). V dropped 0 bases and J dropped 0 bases, with 10 bases sitting between them. CDR3 length: 15 residues. Germline assignment: CDR1 SGHRS and CDR2 YFSETQ. The CDR3 DNA reads TGCGCCAGCAGCTTGGTGGTAGGGGGCTCCTACGAGCAGTACTTC. Translation gives CASSLVVGGSYEQYF.

The gene calls are TRBV19 and TRBJ2-1, with a tentative D call TRBD1 (6 bases). The CDR3 has 16 amino acids. Trimming stripped 7 bases from V and 3 bases from J, with 19 bases between. The germline V gene has CDR1 LNHDA and CDR2 SQIVND (reference sequence). The CDR3 loop is CASTHSQGIGYNEQFF. The DNA of the CDR3 is TGTGCCAGTACCCACTCACAGGGAATCGGCTACAATGAGCAGTTCTTC. Based on the CDR3 plus reference TRBV19 and TRBJ2-1, the full variable domain is DGGITQSPKYLFRKEGQNVTLSCEQNLNHDAMYWYRQDPGQGLRLIYYSQIVNDFQKGDIAEGYSVSREKKESFPLTVTSAQKNPTAFYLCASTHSQGIGYNEQFFGPGTRLTVL.

The chain recombines TRBV14 with TRBJ1-2; D not resolved. This CDR3 has 16 amino acids. Trimming removed 0 bases from V and 0 bases from J, with 11 bases in between. Germline loops: CDR1 SGHDN, CDR2 FVKESK. The CDR3 is CASSQDHDGSNYGYTF. The CDR3 nucleotides read TGTGCCAGCAGCCAAGATCATGACGGATCTAACTATGGCTACACCTTC. The full variable domain, with the rest looked up from reference TRBV14 and TRBJ1-2, is EAGVTQFPSHSVIEKGQTVTLRCDPISGHDNLYWYRRVMGKEIKFLLHFVKESKQDESGMPNNRFLAERTGGTYSTLKVQPAELEDSGVYFCASSQDHDGSNYGYTFGSGTRLTVV.

This chain links TRBV5-1 with TRBJ2-3, with 7 bases identical to TRBD1. The CDR3 runs 14 residues. Germline assignment: CDR1 SGHRS and CDR2 YFSETQ. J gave up 8 bases and V 0 bases, and 6 bases lay outside the gene matches. This CDR3 is CASSLGQGDGTQYF. In DNA, the CDR3 is TGCGCCAGCAGCTTGGGGCAGGGGGACGGTACGCAGTATTTT.

The chain employs TRBV19 and TRBJ2-7, with D perhaps matching TRBD2 (6 bases). V was cut by 0 bases and J by 2 bases, with 8 bases left in between. The CDR3 contains 14 residues. CDR1 and CDR2 (germline): LNHDA, SQIVND (reference sequence). CDR3 DNA: TGTGCCAGTAGTATAGAGCGGGATACCTACGAGCAGTACTTC. As protein: CASSIERDTYEQYF.

With regard to this clone: Other DNA sequences of this sample code for an identical CDR3. The V gene is TRBV29-1, the J gene TRBJ1-2; D gene ambiguous. Trimming pared 3 bases from V and 4 bases from J, leaving 3 bases between. CDR1 and CDR2 (germline): SQVTM, ANQGSEA. The CDR3 length is 10 residues. This CDR3 reads CSVDTYGYTF. CDR3 nucleotides: TGCAGCGTTGATACCTATGGCTACACCTTC.

The chain joins TRBV6-1 to TRBJ2-3; the match to TRBD2 covers 9 bases. The germline V gene has CDR1 MNHNS and CDR2 SASEGT. Trimming cost V 8 bases and J 4 bases; bases outside gene matches: 10. The CDR3 consists of 15 residues. The CDR3 region is CASGPLAGPADTQYF. The CDR3 DNA is TGTGCCAGCGGGCCGCTAGCGGGACCGGCAGATACGCAGTATTTT.

The rearrangement uses TRBV6-6 and TRBJ2-3; 9 nucleotides agree with TRBD2. The germline V gene encodes CDR1 MNHNY and CDR2 SVGAGI (reference sequence). This CDR3 contains 16 residues. J lost 2 bases, V lost 6 bases, and 9 bases had no gene match. The chain's CDR3 is CASSPLSGRYTDTQYF. The CDR3 nucleotides are TGTGCCAGCAGCCCGCTCAGCGGGAGGTACACAGATACGCAGTATTTT.

This sequence joins TRBV25-1 and TRBJ2-3; tentative D call: TRBD2 (5 bases). The V gene's germline CDR1 is MGHDK and CDR2 SYGVNS. Trimming took off 3 bases at V and 0 bases at J, with 10 bases between the two ends. The CDR3 runs 15 residues. The CDR3 region has the DNA TGTGCCAGCAGTGAGGCGGAGGCAAGCACAGATACGCAGTATTTT. Amino acid sequence: CASSEAEASTDTQYF.